The rows below give T cell receptor beta chains drawn from one sample of a study of post-analysis software for immune sequencing data. TCRdb re-called the PCR reads with MiXCR, one entry per CDR3 protein. In the table there are hundreds of thousands of distinct CDR3 sequences, roughly 29% of which are singletons. The sequencing input was blood. Receptor source: a girl aged 10 to 17 with multiple sclerosis. Each CDR3 is given with its conserved first and last residue. Each record gives: D gene, clone size, J gene, V gene, CDR3 protein, CDR3 DNA. The D gene is left open where the match is weak. Expanded clones are given a class, and other clones once, few, many or no size at all.

>NA|NA|TRBJ1-1|TRBV12-3/TRBV12-4
CASSAGFTTEAFF
TGTGCCAGCAGTGCGGGGTTCACCACTGAAGCTTTCTTT
>NA|NA|TRBJ2-1|TRBV5-1
CASTSNGNEQFF
TGCGCCAGCACTTCCAATGGGAATGAGCAGTTCTTC
>NA|NA|TRBJ1-2|TRBV28
CASSLAVRTPSTEYGYTF
TGTGCCAGCAGTTTAGCGGTCCGGACACCTAGCACGGAGTATGGCTACACCTTC
>NA|NA|TRBJ2-7|TRBV18
CASSPSVGLTDEQYF
TGTGCCAGCTCACCAAGTGTAGGTCTCACGGACGAGCAGTACTTC
>TRBD1|NA|TRBJ1-6|TRBV5-1
CASSLGESTGNSPLHF
TGCGCCAGCAGCCTTGGGGAGTCGACAGGGAATTCACCCCTCCACTTT
>TRBD1|NA|TRBJ2-5|TRBV3-1
CASRDRGIQETQYF
TGTGCCAGCAGGGACAGGGGGATCCAAGAGACCCAGTACTTC
>NA|NA|TRBJ2-3|TRBV6-4
CASSDSGLVTDTQYF
TGTGCCAGCAGTGACTCGGGATTGGTCACAGATACGCAGTATTTT
>TRBD1|few|TRBJ2-1|TRBV4-2
CASSQESPRQGAWNEQFF
TGTGCCAGCAGCCAAGAAAGCCCCCGGCAGGGGGCATGGAATGAGCAGTTCTTC
>NA|NA|TRBJ2-5|TRBV15
CATSRGGSETQYF
TGTGCCACCAGCAGAGGGGGGTCGGAGACCCAGTACTTC
>NA|NA|TRBJ2-4|TRBV7-2
CASSLDGSGSLAKNIQYF
TGTGCCAGCAGCTTAGACGGGAGCGGAAGTTTAGCCAAAAACATTCAGTACTTC
>NA|NA|TRBJ2-7|TRBV29-1
CSVEWGLAREQYF
TGCAGCGTTGAATGGGGGCTTGCTCGCGAGCAGTACTTC
>TRBD2|NA|TRBJ2-7|TRBV12-3/TRBV12-4
CASILREGRFYEQYF
TGTGCCAGCATCCTCAGGGAGGGCAGATTCTACGAGCAGTACTTC
>NA|few|TRBJ1-1|TRBV24-1
CATGRGTTEAFF
TGTGCCACCGGCCGAGGGACAACTGAAGCTTTCTTT
>TRBD2|few|TRBJ2-1|TRBV3-1
CASSQSDRRLAGLDEQFF
TGTGCCAGCAGCCAATCAGACCGGAGGCTAGCGGGACTCGATGAGCAGTTCTTC
>TRBD2|few|TRBJ2-3|TRBV12-3/TRBV12-4
CASRWTSGGADTQYF
TGTGCCAGCAGGTGGACTAGCGGGGGGGCAGATACGCAGTATTTT
>TRBD2|few|TRBJ2-1|TRBV9
CASSVTSGLPRGNEQFF
TGTGCCAGCAGCGTGACTAGCGGGCTCCCGAGGGGAAATGAGCAGTTCTTC
>NA|NA|TRBJ2-3|TRBV20-1
CSASLALQALTDTQYF
TGCAGTGCTAGCTTAGCGTTGCAGGCTTTGACGGATACGCAGTATTTT
>TRBD1|few|TRBJ1-1|TRBV7-2
CASSPKGTGFTEAFF
TGTGCCAGCAGCCCCAAAGGGACAGGATTCACTGAAGCTTTCTTT
>NA|NA|TRBJ2-6|TRBV10-3
CAIRAGVGANVLTF
TGTGCCATCAGGGCCGGGGTAGGGGCCAACGTCCTGACTTTC
>NA|NA|TRBJ2-1|TRBV5-1
CASSLGAGSLNEQFF
TGCGCCAGCAGCTTGGGGGCAGGGAGCCTCAATGAGCAGTTCTTC
>NA|few|TRBJ2-6|TRBV5-1
CASSLGLGGSSGANVLTF
TGCGCCAGCAGCTTGGGCTTAGGGGGGAGCTCTGGGGCCAACGTCCTGACTTTC
>NA|many|TRBJ2-5|TRBV12-5
CASGSDGRPGETQYF
TGTGCTAGTGGTTCTGACGGGCGGCCCGGAGAGACCCAGTACTTC
>NA|NA|TRBJ1-1|TRBV24-1
CATRNVQGNEAFF
TGTGCCACCAGAAACGTGCAGGGGAATGAAGCTTTCTTT
>NA|few|TRBJ2-1|TRBV7-6
CASSSGLAREQFF
TGTGCCAGCAGCTCTGGACTGGCTCGAGAGCAGTTCTTC
>NA|NA|TRBJ1-6|TRBV5-1
CASSPVDGQSPLHF
TGCGCCAGCAGCCCCGTGGACGGGCAGTCACCCCTCCACTTT
>TRBD1|NA|TRBJ2-7|TRBV5-1
CASSFNRGLYNEQYF
TGCGCCAGCAGCTTCAACAGGGGCCTCTACAATGAGCAGTACTTC
>NA|NA|TRBJ2-2|TRBV10-3
CAIRGSLQTNTGELFF
TGTGCCATCAGAGGGTCGCTACAGACGAACACCGGGGAGCTGTTTTTT
>NA|few|TRBJ1-2|TRBV5-1
CASSVTDSNYGYTF
TGCGCCAGCAGCGTGACCGACAGTAACTATGGCTACACCTTC
>NA|few|TRBJ1-1|TRBV5-1
CASSILGRDTEAFF
TGCGCCAGCAGCATTTTGGGGAGGGACACTGAAGCTTTCTTT
>NA|NA|TRBJ2-4|TRBV28
CASSFIWQAKNIQYF
TGTGCCAGCAGTTTTATCTGGCAAGCCAAAAACATTCAGTACTTC
>TRBD1|NA|TRBJ1-4|TRBV18
CASSTGGFEKLFF
TGTGCCAGCTCAACAGGGGGTTTTGAAAAACTGTTTTTT
>NA|NA|TRBJ1-5|TRBV4-1
CASSLQGRHNQPQHF
TGCGCCAGCAGCCTCCAGGGACGCCACAATCAGCCCCAGCATTTT
>NA|many|TRBJ2-3|TRBV7-9
CASSLSSDTQYF
TGTGCCAGCAGCTTAAGTTCAGATACGCAGTATTTT
>NA|NA|TRBJ1-5|TRBV4-1
CASSQGGRGQPQHF
TGCGCCAGCAGCCAAGGGGGTAGGGGTCAGCCCCAGCATTTT
>NA|NA|TRBJ1-6|TRBV6-1
CASSETQKNSPLHF
TGTGCCAGCAGTGAAACACAGAAAAATTCACCCCTCCACTTT
>NA|NA|TRBJ2-3|TRBV12-3/TRBV12-4
CASSLSGDTDVQYF
TGTGCCAGCAGTTTGAGCGGAGACACAGATGTGCAGTATTTT
>TRBD2|NA|TRBJ2-1|TRBV28
CATLGGAINEQFF
TGTGCCACCCTCGGGGGGGCTATAAATGAGCAGTTCTTC
>TRBD1|few|TRBJ1-1|TRBV10-3
CATHDGDRNAEAFF
TGTGCCACCCACGACGGGGACAGGAACGCTGAAGCTTTCTTT
>TRBD2|once|TRBJ2-3|TRBV7-2
CASSFPTSGMIKDTQYF
TGTGCCAGCAGCTTCCCGACTAGCGGGATGATTAAAGATACGCAGTATTTT
>TRBD1|few|TRBJ1-5|TRBV7-8
CASTGGGVVQPQHF
TGTGCCAGCACAGGGGGCGGGGTAGTTCAGCCCCAGCATTTT
>NA|few|TRBJ2-7|TRBV20-1
CSARSWGDDYEQYF
TGCAGTGCTAGGTCGTGGGGGGACGACTACGAGCAGTACTTC
>TRBD1|NA|TRBJ2-3|TRBV12-3/TRBV12-4
CASSPGTASTDTEYF
TGTGCCAGCAGTCCCGGGACAGCTAGCACAGATACGGAGTATTTT
>NA|few|TRBJ1-2|TRBV5-1
CASSWWDGQNYGYTF
TGCGCCAGCAGCTGGTGGGACGGCCAGAACTATGGCTACACCTTC